One T cell receptor beta chain is described in this entry. The data derive from a study of OX40 agonist ivuxolimab in advanced cancers. Repertoires were generated with immunoSEQ multiplex PCR, while TCRdb's copy carries only in-frame clones and drops some. The sample has tens of thousands of clones, about 91% seen once. Germline CDR1 SNHLY, CDR2 FYNNEI. The CDR3 has 14 residues. V was cut by 3 bases and J by 7 bases, with 15 bases left in between. The sample in question was CD4+ or CD8+ T cells sorted from blood, obtained in a trial of the OX40 agonist ivuxolimab. This sequence originates from an adult with an advanced solid tumor such as melanoma, head and neck, liver or kidney cancer. The rearrangement uses TRBV2 and TRBJ1-2; possibly TRBD1 for D (6 bases). Written as DNA, the CDR3 is TGTGCCAGCAGTGAGGGTCCAGGGGTGGGTGGCTACACCTTC. Translated: CASSEGPGVGGYTF.